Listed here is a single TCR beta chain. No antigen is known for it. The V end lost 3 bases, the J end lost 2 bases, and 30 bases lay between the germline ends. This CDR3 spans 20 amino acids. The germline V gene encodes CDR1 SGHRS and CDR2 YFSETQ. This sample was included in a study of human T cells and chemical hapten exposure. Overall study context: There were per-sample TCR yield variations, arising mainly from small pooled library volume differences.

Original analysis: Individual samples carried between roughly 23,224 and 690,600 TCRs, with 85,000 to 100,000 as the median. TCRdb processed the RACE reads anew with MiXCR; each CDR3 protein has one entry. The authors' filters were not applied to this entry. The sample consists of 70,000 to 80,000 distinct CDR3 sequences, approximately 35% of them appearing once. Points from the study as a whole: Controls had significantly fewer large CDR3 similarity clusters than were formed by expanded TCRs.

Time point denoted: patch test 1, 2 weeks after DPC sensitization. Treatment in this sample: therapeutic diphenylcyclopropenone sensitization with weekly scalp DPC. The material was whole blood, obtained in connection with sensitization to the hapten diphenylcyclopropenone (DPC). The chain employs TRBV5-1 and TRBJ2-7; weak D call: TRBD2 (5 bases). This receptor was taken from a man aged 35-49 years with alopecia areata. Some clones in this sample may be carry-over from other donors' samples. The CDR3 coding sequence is TGCGCCAGCAGCTATACCCGGGAAATGCAAAAGAAAGAAGATACCTACGAGCAGTACTTC. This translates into CASSYTREMQKKEDTYEQYF.